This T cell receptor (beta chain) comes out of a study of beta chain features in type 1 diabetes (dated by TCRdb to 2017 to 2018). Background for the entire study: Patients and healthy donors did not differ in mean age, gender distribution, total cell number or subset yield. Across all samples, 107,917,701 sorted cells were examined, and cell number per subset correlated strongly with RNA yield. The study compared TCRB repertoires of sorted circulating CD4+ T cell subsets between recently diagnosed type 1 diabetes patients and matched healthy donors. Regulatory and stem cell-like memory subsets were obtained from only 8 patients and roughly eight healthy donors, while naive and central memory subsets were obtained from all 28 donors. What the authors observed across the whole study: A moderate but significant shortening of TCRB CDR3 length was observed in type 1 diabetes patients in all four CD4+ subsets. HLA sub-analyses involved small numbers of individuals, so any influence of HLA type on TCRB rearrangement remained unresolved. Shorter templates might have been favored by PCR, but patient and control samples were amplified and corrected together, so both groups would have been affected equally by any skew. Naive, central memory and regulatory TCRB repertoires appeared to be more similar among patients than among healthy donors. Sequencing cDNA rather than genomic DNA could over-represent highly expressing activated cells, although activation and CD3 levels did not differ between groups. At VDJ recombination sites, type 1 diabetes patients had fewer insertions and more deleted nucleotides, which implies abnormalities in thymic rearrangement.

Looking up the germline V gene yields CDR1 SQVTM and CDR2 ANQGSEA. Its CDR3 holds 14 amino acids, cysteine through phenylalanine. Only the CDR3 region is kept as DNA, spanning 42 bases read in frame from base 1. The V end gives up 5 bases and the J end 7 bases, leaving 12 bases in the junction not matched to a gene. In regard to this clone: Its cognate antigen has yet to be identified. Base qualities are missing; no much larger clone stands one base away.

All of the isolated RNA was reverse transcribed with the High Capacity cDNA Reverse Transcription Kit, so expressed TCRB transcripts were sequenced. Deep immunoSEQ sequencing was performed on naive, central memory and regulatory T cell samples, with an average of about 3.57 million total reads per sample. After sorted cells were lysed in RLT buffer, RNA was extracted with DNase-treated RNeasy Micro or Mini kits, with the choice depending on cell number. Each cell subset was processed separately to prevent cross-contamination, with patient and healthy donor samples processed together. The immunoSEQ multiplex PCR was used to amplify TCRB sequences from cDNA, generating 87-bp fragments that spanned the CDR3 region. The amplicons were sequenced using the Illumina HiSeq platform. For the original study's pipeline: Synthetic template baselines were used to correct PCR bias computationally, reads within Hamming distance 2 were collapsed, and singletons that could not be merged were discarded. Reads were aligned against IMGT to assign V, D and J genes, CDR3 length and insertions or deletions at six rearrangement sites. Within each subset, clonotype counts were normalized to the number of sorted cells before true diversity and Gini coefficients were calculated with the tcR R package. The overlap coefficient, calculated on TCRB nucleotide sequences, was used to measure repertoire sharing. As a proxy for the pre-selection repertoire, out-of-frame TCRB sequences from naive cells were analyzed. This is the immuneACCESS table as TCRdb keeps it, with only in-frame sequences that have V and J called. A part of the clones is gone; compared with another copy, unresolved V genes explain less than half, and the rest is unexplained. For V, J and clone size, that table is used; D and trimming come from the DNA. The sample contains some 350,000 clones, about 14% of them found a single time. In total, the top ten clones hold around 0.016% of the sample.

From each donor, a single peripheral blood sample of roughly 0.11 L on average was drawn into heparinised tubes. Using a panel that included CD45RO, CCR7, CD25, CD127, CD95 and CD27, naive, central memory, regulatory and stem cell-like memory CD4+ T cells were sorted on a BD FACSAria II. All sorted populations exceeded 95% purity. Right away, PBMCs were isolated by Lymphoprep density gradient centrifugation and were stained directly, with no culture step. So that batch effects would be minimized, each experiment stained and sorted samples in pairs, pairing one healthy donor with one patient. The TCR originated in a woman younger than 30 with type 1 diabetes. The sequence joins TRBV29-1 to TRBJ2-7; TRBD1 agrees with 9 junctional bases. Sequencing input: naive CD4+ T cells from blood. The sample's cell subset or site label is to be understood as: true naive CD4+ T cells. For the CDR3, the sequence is CSVNPWTGDNEQYF. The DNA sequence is TGCAGCGTTAATCCCTGGACAGGGGACAATGAGCAGTACTTC.